The entry that follows covers one T cell receptor beta chain sequence. This CDR3 is also generated by other DNA sequences in the sample. This record comes from a study of blood T cell repertoires in COVID-19. Across the whole study: Acute-phase and convalescent COVID-19 samples originated in the United States, Italy and Spain.

The ends lost 5 bases at V and 3 bases at J; junction bases unmatched: 3. Germline CDR1 reads SEHNR; CDR2 reads FQNEAQ (reference sequence). This CDR3 has 14 residues. Original analysis: It was from reference gene primer amplification that nucleated cell counts were estimated. TCRdb's copy holds only in-frame clones and misses some; the assay was immunoSEQ multiplex PCR. Clonal size and the V and J genes are those of that table, whereas D and trimming came from the DNA. This table has hundreds of thousands of clones, around 88% appearing once. The Seattle patients, enrolled during active infection, were followed longitudinally.

The chain couples TRBV7-9 to TRBJ1-1; TRBD1 matches 10 bases. The origin of this receptor is a woman aged 25-40 years with COVID-19, enrolled during active disease. Sequencing was done on a sample of peripheral blood. CDR3 in DNA: TGTGCCAGCAGCAGGACAGGGGGGGACACTGAAGCTTTCTTT. Protein sequence: CASSRTGGDTEAFF. The variable domain in full, completed from reference TRBV7-9 and TRBJ1-1, reads DTGVSQNPRHKITKRGQNVTFRCDPISEHNRLYWYRQTLGQGPEFLTYFQNEAQLEKSRLLSDRFSAERPKGSFSTLEIQRTEQGDSAMYLCASSRTGGDTEAFFGQGTRLTVV.